This T cell receptor beta chain was documented in a study of cytomegalovirus exposure and HLA in healthy donors. Study details: A prior study identified just under 120 million unique TCR beta sequences from 200 million or so T cells.

Notes on this clone: What it binds is not known.

Study findings and constraints: The authors later found TCR association rates varying by HLA locus, with DRB1 most and HLA-C fewest. With high specificity and sensitivity, the classifier reportedly diagnosed cytomegalovirus status.

Trimming removed 0 bases from V and 4 bases from J; junction bases left unmatched: 3. This CDR3 is 15 amino acids long. Germline values: CDR1 MNHEY, CDR2 SMNVEV (reference sequence). 13 Jbeta primers and 60 Vbeta primers were used for the PCR. Produced via immunoSEQ multiplex PCR; TCRdb's table is partial and in-frame only. The data show about 190,000 clones, 86% seen once. The receptor comes from a woman in her twenties or thirties in good health and CMV-seronegative. The source material was PBMCs. V gene TRBV27 combines with J gene TRBJ2-7; 10 bases match TRBD2. The CDR3 region has the DNA TGTGCCAGCAGTTTATCTACTAGCGGGGATTACGAGCAGTACTTC. This gives the protein CASSLSTSGDYEQYF.